The sequence of this TCR beta chain was determined in a study of OX40 agonist ivuxolimab in advanced cancers. On the study more broadly: Recorded diagnoses for dose-escalation patients were hepatocellular carcinoma, melanoma, renal cell or head and neck cancer. Prior checkpoint blockade (anti-PD-1, anti-PD-L1 or anti-CTLA-4) was permitted; over 30% had it.

Concerning this clone itself: No antigen is known for it.

CDR3 length: 12 residues. Trimming took 4 bases from V and 2 from J, leaving 5 bases between them. Germline V gives CDR1 SGHTS, CDR2 YDEGEE. Study findings and constraints: Some of the nonresponding patients also showed low levels of normalized T-cell clonal expansion.

The protocol was immunoSEQ multiplex PCR, while the TCRdb copy is restricted to in-frame clones and leaves out a portion. The data show 90,000 or so clones, about 90% seen once. The sample was CD4+ or CD8+ T cells sorted from blood, taken in a trial of the OX40 agonist ivuxolimab. This receptor was obtained from an adult with an advanced solid tumor such as melanoma, head and neck, liver or kidney cancer. V usage is TRBV5-8 and J usage is TRBJ2-3; the D is unclear. The CDR3 sequence is CASSRYTDTQYF. The CDR3 DNA is TGTGCCAGCAGCAGATACACAGATACGCAGTATTTT.